The rows below give T cell receptor beta chains drawn from one sample of a study of CD8 T cells in Susac syndrome. TCRdb called the immunoSEQ multiplex PCR reads again in MiXCR, with one record for every CDR3 protein. Of 150,000 or so distinct CDR3 sequences in the sample, about 93% are singletons; the top ten hold around 0.13%. Sequencing input: CD4+ T cells from PBMCs. Source of these receptors: a human donor in good health. Both conserved end residues are part of each CDR3. The D gene is left open where the match is weak. Only some rows state a clone size, as once, few, many or a class for expanded clones.

TRBV6-5	.	TRBJ2-2	.	CASGRDTYTGELFF	TGTGCCAGCGGGCGGGACACTTACACCGGGGAGCTGTTTTTT
TRBV10-2	TRBD1	TRBJ1-5	.	CASWTGGNDQPQHF	TGCGCCAGCTGGACAGGTGGGAACGATCAGCCCCAGCATTTT
TRBV11-2	.	TRBJ2-2	few	CASSLGQGYTGELFF	TGTGCCAGCAGCTTAGGCCAGGGTTACACCGGGGAGCTGTTTTTT
TRBV3-1	.	TRBJ1-2	.	CASSQDSEGRGYTF	TGTGCCAGCAGCCAAGATTCGGAGGGTCGCGGCTACACCTTC
TRBV10-3	.	TRBJ1-5	.	CAITRYQPQHF	TGTGCCATCACCCGATATCAGCCCCAGCATTTT
TRBV9	.	TRBJ1-2	.	CASSVAYFGPMGGYTF	TGTGCCAGCAGCGTAGCCTACTTCGGACCAATGGGTGGCTACACCTTC
TRBV15	.	TRBJ2-1	.	CATSRVVGEQFF	TGTGCCACCAGCAGAGTGGTAGGTGAGCAGTTCTTC
TRBV2	.	TRBJ2-1	.	CASSAESYNEQFF	TGTGCCAGCAGTGCAGAGTCCTACAATGAGCAGTTCTTC
TRBV5-6	.	TRBJ1-2	.	CASSLVGTKANYGYTF	TGTGCCAGCAGCTTGGTAGGGACAAAAGCTAACTATGGCTACACCTTC
TRBV9	.	TRBJ2-1	.	CASSTLGGNEQFF	TGTGCCAGCAGCACACTAGGCGGGAATGAGCAGTTCTTC
TRBV7-2	TRBD1	TRBJ2-7	.	CASSFTGTGSYEQYF	TGTGCCAGCAGCTTTACCGGGACAGGGTCCTACGAGCAGTACTTC
TRBV5-1	.	TRBJ2-7	few	CASSLNTGDSEQYF	TGCGCCAGCAGCTTGAACACAGGGGACTCCGAGCAGTACTTC
TRBV15	TRBD1	TRBJ2-7	once	CATSKGGDYEQYF	TGTGCCACCAGCAAAGGGGGCGATTACGAGCAGTACTTC
TRBV20-1	.	TRBJ1-5	.	CSARDQTGSDQPQHF	TGCAGTGCTAGAGACCAAACAGGGAGTGATCAGCCCCAGCATTTT
TRBV15	.	TRBJ2-5	.	CATSRGRRGFQETQYF	TGTGCCACCTCCCGGGGCCGCAGGGGTTTCCAAGAGACCCAGTACTTC
TRBV18	TRBD1	TRBJ2-1	.	CASSPGEGASYNEQFF	TGTGCCAGCTCACCAGGCGAGGGGGCGTCCTACAATGAGCAGTTCTTC
TRBV15	TRBD1	TRBJ2-5	.	CATSREWDREETQYF	TGTGCCACCAGCAGAGAATGGGACAGGGAAGAGACCCAGTACTTC
TRBV12-3/TRBV12-4	.	TRBJ1-1	few	CASSLGLMNTEAFF	TGTGCCAGCAGTTTAGGACTTATGAACACTGAAGCTTTCTTT
TRBV5-1	TRBD1	TRBJ2-2	.	CASSFPGGTGTGELFF	TGCGCCAGCAGCTTCCCAGGGGGGACAGGCACCGGGGAGCTGTTTTTT